Included here is one TCR beta chain sequence, with context. This specimen belongs to a study of control samples from healthy donors and cancer patients. This CDR3 region has 14 residues. V was trimmed by 1 base and J by 2 bases, leaving 8 bases between them. From germline, CDR1 is MGHRA and CDR2 YSYEKL. Libraries were prepared by immunoSEQ multiplex PCR; TCRdb keeps only in-frame clonotypes and omits some of them. The sample contains 130,000 to 150,000 clones, more than 85% of which appear only once. The chain combines TRBV4-1 with TRBJ1-2; D is unresolved. The sequence came from a man aged 25 to 40 in good health. Sequences were obtained from blood. The CDR3 protein is CASSQVAVNYGYTF. Written as DNA, the CDR3 is TGCGCCAGCAGCCAAGTTGCAGTAAACTATGGCTACACCTTC.